The T cell receptor beta chain under discussion was sequenced for a study of cytomegalovirus exposure and HLA in healthy donors. This clone was observed a handful of times. Its antigen is unidentified. Points from the study as a whole: The tendency of first-cohort TCR clusters to co-occur in the approximately 110 validation repertoires was identified by a subsequent analysis. Researchers catalogued 164 TCR beta chains as cytomegalovirus-associated.

Sequencing used immunoSEQ multiplex PCR; TCRdb keeps in-frame clones, though not all of them. Of approximately 180,000 clones detected, about 82% appear once; the ten largest clones hold over 1.3%. Trimming removed 5 bases at V and 1 base at J, with 11 bases between. Germline loops: CDR1 ENHRY, CDR2 SYGVKD. This CDR3 contains 14 residues. The specimen sequenced was PBMCs. This TCR came from a woman younger than 35 in good health and CMV-seronegative. The chain couples TRBV10-3 to TRBJ1-1, with D hard to call. This CDR3 is CAISTDTPNTEAFF. The CDR3, as DNA: TGTGCCATCAGTACCGACACACCGAACACTGAAGCTTTCTTT.